The source of this T cell receptor (beta chain) is a study of T cell responses to AZD1222 COVID-19 vaccine. Study results and caveats: Spike-specific TCR breadth and depth grew following two AZD1222 doses. Unmutated variant regions are reportedly the target of nearly half of TCRs that are spike-specific. The span of vaccine-associated CD4 TCRs extended across spike, with dominance at 160-218 and 743-854. The donor cohort was predominantly white British with a female majority, and clonal diversity may have been underestimated.

The data were produced by immunoSEQ multiplex PCR, yet TCRdb's version contains in-frame clones alone and is incomplete. The table includes 150,000 to 200,000 clones, around 87% detected once. The CDR3 runs 11 residues. Trimming stripped 4 bases from V and 8 bases from J, with 8 bases between. The germline V gene encodes CDR1 MDHEN and CDR2 SYDVKM. As concerns this clone: The antigen is unknown.

This sequence originates from an adult in good health. The chain carries TRBV28 and TRBJ1-1; D not resolved. Sequenced material: peripheral blood, taken on day 0 of MenACWY control vaccination. As DNA, the CDR3 is TGTGCCAGCAGTTATAGGGAAGAAGCTTTCTTT. The encoded protein is CASSYREEAFF.